This T cell receptor beta chain originates from a study of T cells expressing NK-cell markers. This CDR3 region has 15 residues. Looked up from germline, CDR1 is SGDLS and CDR2 is YYNGEE. UMIs were included in TCR beta cDNA generated by 5'RACE template switching. TCRdb re-called the 5' RACE reads and catalogs CDR3 proteins one per entry, DNA excluded. This listing includes around 14,000 distinct CDR3 sequences. The receptor was isolated from a man aged 18-69 years in good health. Sequencing input: blood T cells: a sorted CD56 or NKG2C T cell subset, CD4+ or CD8+ T cells, or bulk PBMC T cells (not recorded which). The chain joins TRBV9 to TRBJ2-1; TCRdb designates TRBD2, a call that cannot be tested without DNA. The chain's CDR3 is CASSHHSGNHNEQFF. Supplemented by reference TRBV9 and TRBJ2-1, the full variable domain reads DSGVTQTPKHLITATGQRVTLRCSPRSGDLSVYWYQQSLDQGLQFLIQYYNGEERAKGNILERFSAQQFPDLHSELNLSSLELGDSALYFCASSHHSGNHNEQFFGPGTRLTVL.